One sample yielded the 29 T cell receptor beta chains listed below, sequenced in a study of blood T cell repertoires in COVID-19. Generated by immunoSEQ multiplex PCR, the TCRdb table keeps only in-frame clones and is missing some. The sample contains 310,000 or so clones, more than 75% of which appear only once. Material for sequencing was peripheral blood. The receptors come from a man between 45 and 60 years old with active or convalescent COVID-19.

This clone is a singleton in its sample. The chain combines TRBV28 with TRBJ1-5; D may be TRBD1 (5 bases). The V end lost 5 bases, the J end lost 2 bases, and 16 bases lay between the germline ends. Germline CDR1 and CDR2: MDHEN and SYDVKM. The CDR3 extends over 16 amino acids. CDR3 DNA: TGTGCCAGCAGTCCCCTGGGGGGATATCGCAATCAGCCCCAGCATTTT. This gives the protein CASSPLGGYRNQPQHF.

The rearrangement links TRBV2 to TRBJ1-2; D is ambiguous. The germline gives CDR1 SNHLY, CDR2 FYNNEI. Trimming left V 1 base short and J 4 bases short, with 7 bases between. The CDR3 has 13 amino acids. The DNA of the CDR3 is TGTGCCAGCAGTGAAGTACAGATCTATGGCTACACCTTC. Translated, it gives CASSEVQIYGYTF.

The chain has TRBV29-1 and TRBJ1-3; D gene ambiguous. Looked up from germline, CDR1 is SQVTM and CDR2 is ANQGSEA. The CDR3 extends over 14 amino acids. The ends were cut back, 4 bases at V and 0 bases at J, with 10 bases in the middle. In DNA, the CDR3 is TGCAGCGTTGTGGGCCGGCTCTCTGGAAACACCATATATTTT. Its protein is CSVVGRLSGNTIYF.

This clone turned up a few times. The chain couples TRBV7-6 to TRBJ2-7; D unresolved. Trimming removed 0 bases from V and 7 bases from J, with 7 bases in between. In germline, CDR1 is SGHVS, CDR2 FNYEAQ. This CDR3 is built from 12 residues. The DNA for the CDR3 is TGTGCCAGCAGCTTAGCTGACGGGGAGCAGTACTTC. Protein sequence: CASSLADGEQYF.

The table lists this clone with a few counts. This chain connects TRBV3-1 (or the pseudogene TRBV3-2) to TRBJ2-7; D is ambiguous. V was trimmed by 5 bases and J by 6 bases, leaving 14 bases between them. CDR1 and CDR2 (germline): LGHDT, YNNKEL (reference sequence). There are 13 residues in the CDR3. The CDR3 region has the DNA TGTGCCAGCAGCGAGACTTGGTCGGGCGAGCAGTACTTC. Translating gives CASSETWSGEQYF.

This chain links TRBV20-1 with TRBJ2-3, with 7 positions matching TRBD2. This CDR3 is built from 14 residues. Germline CDR1 is DFQATT and CDR2 is SNEGSKA (reference sequence). V gave up 3 bases and J gave up 2 bases; unmatched junction bases: 5. The DNA of the CDR3 is TGCAGTGCTAGTAGGCTAGCGGCCACAGATACGCAGTATTTT. It is translated as CSASRLAATDTQYF.

V usage is TRBV3-1 (or the pseudogene TRBV3-2) and J usage is TRBJ1-1, with a weak D call TRBD1 (6 bases). V lost 2 bases to trimming and J lost 2 bases, with 12 bases between them. The CDR3 consists of 15 residues. Germline V gives CDR1 LGHDT, CDR2 YNNKEL (reference sequence). CDR3 bases: TGTGCCAGCAGCCAATGGGGAGGGGGAAACACTGAAGCTTTCTTT. Its translation is CASSQWGGGNTEAFF.

The chain combines TRBV6-2 or TRBV6-3 with TRBJ1-5; TRBD1 matches at 10 bases. From germline, CDR1 is MNHEY and CDR2 SVGEGT. CDR3 length: 19 residues. J was trimmed by 1 base and V by 4 bases; bases with no gene match: 13. The CDR3 region is CASSFQGQGRWTSNQPQHF. The CDR3 DNA sequence: TGTGCCAGCAGTTTTCAGGGACAGGGGAGATGGACGAGCAATCAGCCCCAGCATTTT.

The chain has TRBV5-1 and TRBJ2-1; TRBD2 agrees at 14 bases. Germline V gene lookup returns CDR1 SGHRS and CDR2 YFSETQ. The CDR3 sequence is 15 residues long. The ends lost 3 bases at V and 9 bases at J; junction bases unmatched: 5. This CDR3 reads CASSSGGLAGVEQFF. CDR3 DNA sequence: TGCGCCAGCAGCTCGGGGGGACTAGCGGGAGTTGAGCAGTTCTTC.

This clone was recorded a few times. The chain uses TRBV2 and TRBJ2-1, with TRBD1 matching 9 bases. CDR1 is SNHLY, CDR2 FYNNEI, per germline. The CDR3 runs to 15 residues. V was pared by 7 bases and J by 7 bases, with 11 bases of the junction left unmatched. CDR3 loop: CASTTPGQGENEQFF. The DNA for the CDR3 is TGTGCCAGCACGACCCCGGGACAGGGTGAGAATGAGCAGTTCTTC. Drawing the rest from reference TRBV2 and TRBJ2-1, the complete variable domain is EPEVTQTPSHQVTQMGQEVILRCVPISNHLYFYWYRQILGQKVEFLVSFYNNEISEKSEIFDDQFSVERPDGSNFTLKIRSTKLEDSAMYFCASTTPGQGENEQFFGPGTRLTVL.

This chain connects TRBV10-3 to TRBJ1-5, with 7 bases fitting TRBD1. The CDR3 runs to 14 residues. Germline values: CDR1 ENHRY, CDR2 SYGVKD. The V and J ends lost 5 bases and 2 bases, in that order; junction bases with no gene match: 3. This CDR3 reads CAISIGQGNQPQHF. The CDR3, as DNA: TGTGCCATCAGTATCGGACAGGGCAATCAGCCCCAGCATTTT.

This clone occurred once. This chain links TRBV7-9 with TRBJ1-2; 7 nucleotides match TRBD1. V trimming: 5 bases; J trimming: 4 bases; junction bases outside the gene matches: 7. This CDR3 has 14 amino acids. Germline V gene lookup returns CDR1 SEHNR and CDR2 FQNEAQ (reference sequence). DNA for the CDR3: TGTGCCAGCAGCCCCCGACAGGGTACCTATGGCTACACCTTC. It specifies CASSPRQGTYGYTF.

The chain has TRBV6-2 or TRBV6-3 and TRBJ1-1; D is possibly TRBD1 (5 bases). The V gene lost 4 bases and the J gene lost 6 bases, with 12 bases spanning the gap. The CDR3 covers 13 residues. Per the germline V gene, CDR1 is MNHEY and CDR2 is SVGEGT. The CDR3 loop is CASSSLQGSEAFF. Written as DNA, the CDR3 is TGTGCCAGCAGTTCGCTTCAGGGTTCTGAAGCTTTCTTT.

This clone was seen only once. A junction end diverges from the germline sequence, so it may reflect a read error. The V gene is TRBV29-1, the J gene TRBJ1-1; 7 positions agree with TRBD1. The V gene's germline CDR1 is SQVTM and CDR2 ANQGSEA. This CDR3 has 12 amino acids. The CDR3 nucleotides are TGCAGCGCCAACGGACAGGACACTGGAGCTTTCTTT. Its protein is CSANGQDTGAFF.

In its sample, this clone was seen a few times. The chain has TRBV7-9 and TRBJ2-5, with 10 bases that match TRBD1. With 3 bases clipped from V and 4 bases from J, the junction kept 5 bases outside the gene matches. CDR1 is SEHNR, CDR2 FQNEAQ, per germline (reference sequence). The CDR3 is made up of 15 amino acids. Here the CDR3 reads CASSLGQGFRETQYF. CDR3 coding DNA: TGTGCCAGCAGCTTGGGACAGGGGTTTAGAGAGACCCAGTACTTC. Based on the CDR3 plus reference TRBV7-9 and TRBJ2-5, the full variable domain is DTGVSQNPRHKITKRGQNVTFRCDPISEHNRLYWYRQTLGQGPEFLTYFQNEAQLEKSRLLSDRFSAERPKGSFSTLEIQRTEQGDSAMYLCASSLGQGFRETQYFGPGTRLLVL.

J is TRBJ2-7 and V is TRBV10-3, with TRBD1 matching over 9 bases. CDR1 and CDR2 (germline): ENHRY, SYGVKD. J gave up 5 bases and V 8 bases, and 7 bases lay outside the gene matches. The CDR3 loop spans 13 amino acids. CDR3: CAIGKDRGHEQYF. The CDR3 nucleotides are TGTGCCATCGGTAAGGACAGGGGCCACGAGCAGTACTTC.

This clone has more than one count but fewer than ten. The J gene is TRBJ1-1, the V gene TRBV28; no definite D call. V was trimmed by 6 bases and J by 2 bases, leaving 16 bases between them. The CDR3 contains 15 residues. Germline V gene data show CDR1 as MDHEN and CDR2 as SYDVKM. The CDR3 DNA sequence: TGTGCCAGCAGCCTCCCAGCAGACTCCAACACTGAAGCTTTCTTT. It yields the protein CASSLPADSNTEAFF.

The chain joins TRBV27 to TRBJ2-6; TRBD1 aligns across 8 bases. Germline V lookup: CDR1 MNHEY, CDR2 SMNVEV (reference sequence). CDR3 length: 20 residues. V shed 1 base and J 1 base; nucleotides not matched to a gene: 12. The DNA of the CDR3 is TGTGCCAGCAGTTTATATCCCCAGGGGGCGACATTTTCTGGGGCCAACGTCCTGACTTTC. Translation gives CASSLYPQGATFSGANVLTF. The full variable domain, with the rest looked up from reference TRBV27 and TRBJ2-6, is EAQVTQNPRYLITVTGKKLTVTCSQNMNHEYMSWYRQDPGLGLRQIYYSMNVEVTDKGDVPEGYKVSRKEKRNFPLILESPSPNQTSLYFCASSLYPQGATFSGANVLTFGAGSRLTVL.

The sample holds one count of this clone. V and J are TRBV10-3 and TRBJ2-5; tentatively, D is TRBD2 (7 bases). Trimming cost V 6 bases and J 2 bases, with 10 bases left between them. The CDR3 length is 13 residues. Germline CDR1 and CDR2: ENHRY and SYGVKD. The CDR3 DNA reads TGTGCCATCAGAGGGGGGGGACAAGAGACCCAGTACTTC. Amino acid sequence: CAIRGGGQETQYF.

The V call is TRBV27, the J call TRBJ1-1, with a weak D call TRBD1 (5 bases). The CDR3 loop spans 13 amino acids. The germline V gene encodes CDR1 MNHEY and CDR2 SMNVEV (reference sequence). V gave up 0 bases and J gave up 3 bases, with 5 bases separating them. The CDR3 loop is CASSLSRDTEAFF. The CDR3 nucleotides are TGTGCCAGCAGTTTATCCAGGGACACTGAAGCTTTCTTT.

CDR3 sequence: CASSDPGDKNIQYF. CDR3 nucleotide sequence: TGTGCCAGCAGTGATCCGGGAGATAAAAACATTCAGTACTTC. The V and J genes are TRBV6-1 and TRBJ2-4, with D perhaps TRBD2 (6 bases). This CDR3 is 14 amino acids long. With 3 bases removed from V and 4 bases from J, the gap between germline ends came to 10 bases. Per germline, CDR1 MNHNS and CDR2 SASEGT.

The chain recombines TRBV7-2 with TRBJ1-2, with 8 nucleotides matching TRBD1. Germline V CDR1 and CDR2: SGHTA, FQGNSA. The length of the CDR3 is 14 residues. Trimming at V came to 5 bases and at J to 4 bases, leaving 6 bases not matched to a gene. The CDR3 loop reads CASSGQGGVYGYTF. The CDR3 coding sequence is TGTGCCAGCAGCGGACAGGGTGGAGTCTATGGCTACACCTTC.

The CDR3 nucleotides are TGTGCCAGCAGTTTATCGGACAGGGAGGAGTACTTC. Protein: CASSLSDREEYF. The V gene is TRBV28, the J gene TRBJ2-7; TRBD1 agrees at 8 bases. Germline trimming cut 1 base from V and 11 bases from J; bases unmatched to any gene: 4. The CDR3 runs 12 residues. CDR1 is MDHEN and CDR2 is SYDVKM in the germline V gene.

This chain joins TRBV10-1 and TRBJ2-5; 9 bases fit TRBD2. Germline V CDR1 and CDR2: WNHNN, SYGVQD (reference sequence). The ends lost 4 bases at V and 5 bases at J; junction bases unmatched: 8. The length of the CDR3 is 15 residues. CDR3 nucleotides: TGCGCCAGCAGTGGTGAAGCGGGGGGAGGCGAGACCCAGTACTTC. Translation gives CASSGEAGGGETQYF.

This clone was detected once. The J gene is TRBJ1-1, the V gene TRBV5-5; 8 bases are shared with TRBD1. Germline V gene sequence: CDR1 SGHKS, CDR2 YYEKEE (reference sequence). The CDR3 totals 15 residues. V shed 2 bases, J shed 4 bases, and the junction held 7 bases outside the gene matches. CDR3 residues: CASSFRRGPGTEAFF. Here the CDR3 DNA reads TGTGCCAGCAGCTTCCGCAGGGGGCCGGGCACTGAAGCTTTCTTT.

The chain couples TRBV19 to TRBJ1-4; D gene uncertain. CDR3 size: 15 residues. Germline lookup yields CDR1 LNHDA and CDR2 SQIVND (reference sequence). With 7 bases removed from V and 3 bases from J, the gap between germline ends came to 15 bases. CDR3: CASTNIRGANEKLFF. As DNA, the CDR3 is TGTGCCAGTACCAACATCCGCGGGGCTAATGAAAAACTGTTTTTT.

The table lists this clone with a count of one. This chain joins TRBV28 and TRBJ2-7; maybe TRBD2 (6 bases). The CDR3 length is 14 residues. Germline assignment: CDR1 MDHEN and CDR2 SYDVKM. Deletions cut 7 bases from V and 4 bases from J, with 17 bases between. Here the CDR3 reads CASTRAGWEYEQYF. The DNA for the CDR3 is TGTGCCAGCACTCGGGCGGGGTGGGAGTACGAGCAGTACTTC. The variable domain in full, completed from reference TRBV28 and TRBJ2-7, reads DVKVTQSSRYLVKRTGEKVFLECVQDMDHENMFWYRQDPGLGLRLIYFSYDVKMKEKGDIPEGYSVSREKKERFSLILESASTNQTSMYLCASTRAGWEYEQYFGPGTRLTVT.

The chain employs TRBV27 and TRBJ1-6; TRBD1 is a possible D gene (5 bases). The CDR3 is 16 amino acids. V dropped 5 bases and J dropped 7 bases, with 18 bases sitting between them. CDR1 and CDR2 (germline): MNHEY, SMNVEV (reference sequence). CDR3 DNA: TGTGCCAGCAGTGAGACAGCTAGAACACCCAATTCACCCCTCCACTTT. Its protein is CASSETARTPNSPLHF.

V is TRBV19 and J is TRBJ2-2, with 7 bases matching TRBD1. V shed 7 bases and J 4 bases; nucleotides not matched to a gene: 6. This CDR3 spans 14 amino acids. Germline CDR1 is LNHDA and CDR2 is SQIVND (reference sequence). The CDR3 DNA reads as TGTGCCAGTACCGATTGGACAGGCACCGGGGAGCTGTTTTTT. This sequence encodes CASTDWTGTGELFF.